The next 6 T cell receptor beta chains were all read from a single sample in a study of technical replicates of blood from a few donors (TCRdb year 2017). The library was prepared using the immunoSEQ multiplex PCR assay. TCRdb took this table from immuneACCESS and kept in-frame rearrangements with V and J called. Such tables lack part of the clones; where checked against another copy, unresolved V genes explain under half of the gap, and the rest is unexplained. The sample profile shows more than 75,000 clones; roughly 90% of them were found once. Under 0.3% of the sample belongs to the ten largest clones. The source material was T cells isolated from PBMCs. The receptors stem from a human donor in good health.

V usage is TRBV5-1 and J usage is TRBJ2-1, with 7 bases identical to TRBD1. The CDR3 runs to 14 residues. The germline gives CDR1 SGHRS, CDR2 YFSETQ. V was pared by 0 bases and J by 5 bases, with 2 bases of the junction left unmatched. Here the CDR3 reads CASSLEGQNNEQFF. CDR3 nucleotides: TGCGCCAGCAGCTTGGAGGGACAGAACAATGAGCAGTTCTTC.

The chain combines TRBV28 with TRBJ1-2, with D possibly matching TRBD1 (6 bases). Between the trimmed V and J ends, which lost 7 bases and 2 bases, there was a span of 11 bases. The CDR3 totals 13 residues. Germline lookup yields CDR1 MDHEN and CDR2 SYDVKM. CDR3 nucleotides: TGTGCCAGCACAGGGACACCCAACTATGGCTACACCTTC. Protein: CASTGTPNYGYTF.

CDR3 nucleotide sequence: TGTGCCAGCAGTCTCTGGCTAGCGGGGGAATACAATGAGCAGTTCTTC. It yields the protein CASSLWLAGEYNEQFF. This chain connects TRBV6-6 to TRBJ2-1; 10 bases align to TRBD2. Per germline, CDR1 MNHNY and CDR2 SVGAGI (reference sequence). The trim removed 5 bases at V and 4 bases at J, leaving 8 bases unmatched. The CDR3 length is 16 residues.

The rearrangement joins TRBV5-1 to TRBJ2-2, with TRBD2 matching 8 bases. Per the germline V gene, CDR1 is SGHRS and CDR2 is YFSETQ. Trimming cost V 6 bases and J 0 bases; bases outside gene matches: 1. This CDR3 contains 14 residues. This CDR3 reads CASNSGANTGELFF. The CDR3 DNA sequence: TGCGCCAGCAATAGCGGGGCGAACACCGGGGAGCTGTTTTTT.

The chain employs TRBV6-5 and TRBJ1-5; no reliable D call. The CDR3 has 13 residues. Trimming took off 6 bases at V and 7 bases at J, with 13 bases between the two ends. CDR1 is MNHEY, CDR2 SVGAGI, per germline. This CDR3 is CASRIGFGQPQHF. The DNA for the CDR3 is TGTGCCAGCAGGATTGGGTTCGGGCAGCCCCAGCATTTT.

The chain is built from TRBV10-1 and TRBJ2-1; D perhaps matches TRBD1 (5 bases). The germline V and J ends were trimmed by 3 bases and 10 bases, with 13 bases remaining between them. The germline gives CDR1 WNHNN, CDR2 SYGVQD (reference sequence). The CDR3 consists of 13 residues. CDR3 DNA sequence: TGCGCCAGCAGTGAAGGGGTCCGAGGAGAGCAGTTCTTC. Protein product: CASSEGVRGEQFF.